The sequence of this TCR beta chain was determined in a study of blood T cell repertoires in COVID-19. Whole-study context: Spain, Italy and the United States supplied samples that represented acute and convalescent COVID-19.

The germline gives CDR1 SGHAT, CDR2 FQNNGV. This CDR3 region has 15 residues. J was trimmed by 7 bases and V by 1 base; bases with no gene match: 1. The authors' processing: Counts of nucleated cells, estimated from reference gene primer amplification, were obtained. Here immunoSEQ multiplex PCR was the method, and the copy in TCRdb shows in-frame clones only, minus some. The DNA was the basis for D and trimming; V, J and clone size are from that table. The data show around 210,000 clones, around 90% seen once. The sequence was collected from a man between 18 and 35 years old with active or convalescent COVID-19. The sequencing sample was made of peripheral blood. The rearrangement joins TRBV11-2 to TRBJ1-6; TRBD1 agrees at 10 bases. The CDR3 protein is CASSLGGQGNSPLHF. In DNA form, the CDR3 reads TGTGCCAGCAGCTTAGGGGGACAGGGGAATTCACCCCTCCACTTT.